Listed below are T cell receptor beta chains from one sample, sequenced in a study of OX40 agonist ivuxolimab in advanced cancers. The protocol was immunoSEQ multiplex PCR, while the TCRdb copy is restricted to in-frame clones and leaves out a portion. The data show 65,000 to 100,000 clones, around four fifths seen once. The specimen was CD4+ or CD8+ T cells sorted from blood, collected in a trial of the OX40 agonist ivuxolimab. The receptors were gathered from an adult with an advanced solid tumor such as melanoma, head and neck, liver or kidney cancer. The CDR3 runs from the conserved cysteine through the conserved F or W. D genes are given only for firm matches. The size field is filled for only some rows; it gives once, few, many or a size class.

>TRBD1|TRBJ1-5|NA|TRBV27
TGTGCCAGCAGTTTGGGACAGGGGGCGCGTCAGCCCCAGCATTTT
CASSLGQGARQPQHF
>NA|TRBJ1-5|NA|TRBV6-6
TGTGCCAGTAAGGGTGGAAACCTGGCGCCCCAGCATTTT
CASKGGNLAPQHF
>TRBD2|TRBJ2-7|NA|TRBV7-2
TGTGCCAGCAGCCGGCCAACCTTTGAAGCGGGAATGTCCTACGAGCAGTACTTC
CASSRPTFEAGMSYEQYF
>NA|TRBJ2-3|NA|TRBV4-3
TGCGCCAGCAGCCAAGCTGGGCGGGGCACAGATACGCAGTATTTT
CASSQAGRGTDTQYF
>TRBD1|TRBJ1-4|NA|TRBV19
TGTGCCAGTAGTGCGGACAGGATAAAACTGTTTTTT
CASSADRIKLFF
>NA|TRBJ1-2|NA|TRBV19
TGTGCCAGTAGCCCCTCGGTCCGACTCACTAACTATGGCTACACCTTC
CASSPSVRLTNYGYTF
>TRBD1|TRBJ2-2|NA|TRBV28
TGTGCCAGCGCTGACAGGGTGTACACCGGGGAGCTGTTTTTT
CASADRVYTGELFF
>NA|TRBJ1-2|NA|TRBV6-5
TGTGCCAGCAAAAAACAGGGCAACTATGGCTACACCTTC
CASKKQGNYGYTF
>TRBD1|TRBJ2-2|NA|TRBV27
TGTGCCAGCAGTTCCCAGGGGGTCGGGGAGCTGTTTTTT
CASSSQGVGELFF
>TRBD2|TRBJ2-7|NA|TRBV27
TGTGCCAGCAGTTTAACTAGCGGGGCCCCCTACGAGCAGTACTTC
CASSLTSGAPYEQYF
>TRBD1|TRBJ2-3|NA|TRBV7-3
TGTGCCAGCAGCACGGGACAGAGCACAGATACGCAGTATTTT
CASSTGQSTDTQYF
>NA|TRBJ1-2|few|TRBV2
TGTGCCAGCAGTGACCCCCAGAACTATGGCTACACCTTC
CASSDPQNYGYTF
>NA|TRBJ1-1|NA|TRBV21-1
TGTGCCAGCAGGAAGAGACAGGGTGGCATGAACACTGAAGCTTTCTTT
CASRKRQGGMNTEAFF
>NA|TRBJ2-1|once|TRBV19
TGTGCCAGTAGTATTGCGGGGGCGAATGAGCAGTTCTTC
CASSIAGANEQFF
>NA|TRBJ2-2|NA|TRBV19
TGTGCCAGTAGTATAGATCGGGCGGTTAACACCGGGGAGCTGTTTTTT
CASSIDRAVNTGELFF
>NA|TRBJ2-3|NA|TRBV5-1
TGCGCCAGAAAGATGAAACCAGATACGCAGTATTTT
CARKMKPDTQYF
>TRBD2|TRBJ2-3|NA|TRBV7-8
TGTGCCAGCAGCTTATATGGGACTAGCGGGACCGGCGATACGCAGTATTTT
CASSLYGTSGTGDTQYF
>TRBD1|TRBJ2-2|NA|TRBV13
TGTGCCAGCAGCTTCTCCCTGTCTTGGACAGGGACAAATCCCGGGGAGCTGTTTTTT
CASSFSLSWTGTNPGELFF
>TRBD1|TRBJ2-1|NA|TRBV6-5
TGTGCCAGCAGTTTCGGACAGGTTATACTCTACAATGAGCAGTTCTTC
CASSFGQVILYNEQFF
>TRBD2|TRBJ2-7|NA|TRBV4-1
TGCGCCAGCGCGGCGGGGACTAGCGGATACGAGCAGTACTTC
CASAAGTSGYEQYF
>TRBD1|TRBJ1-5|NA|TRBV2
TGTGCCAGAAGACAGGGCGATCAGCCCCAGCATTTT
CARRQGDQPQHF
>TRBD1|TRBJ1-5|few|TRBV19
TGTGCCAGTAGTATCGGGACAGGGTTTCAGCCCCAGCATTTT
CASSIGTGFQPQHF
>TRBD1|TRBJ1-5|NA|TRBV6-6
TGTGCCAGCAGTTACGGGGGACAGGGGAACAATCAGCCCCAGCATTTT
CASSYGGQGNNQPQHF
>NA|TRBJ1-2|once|TRBV30
TGTGCCTGGAGTGTACTTGTCCCGAGTCGCAGGGAACGCTATGGCTACACCTTC
CAWSVLVPSRRERYGYTF
>NA|TRBJ1-6|NA|TRBV28
TGTGCCAGCAGTTCCCGCCTATCCCGTAGGGCTAATAATTCACCCCTCCACTTT
CASSSRLSRRANNSPLHF
>NA|TRBJ1-5|NA|TRBV2
TGTGCCAGCAGCCCCGTTAGGATCAGCCCCCAGCATTTT
CASSPVRISPQHF
>NA|TRBJ1-2|NA|TRBV7-8
TGTGCCAGCAGCGCACCGGACGGTGGCTACACCTTC
CASSAPDGGYTF
>NA|TRBJ1-2|NA|TRBV21-1
TGTGCCAGCAGCAACCGAAACCCCGAAACCATTGAGACAGGGGACTATGGCTACACCTTC
CASSNRNPETIETGDYGYTF
>TRBD2|TRBJ2-1|NA|TRBV27
TGTGCCAGCAGTATCCCTTTGGGGGGGGGCAATGAGCAGTTCTTC
CASSIPLGGGNEQFF
>NA|TRBJ2-5|NA|TRBV7-7
TGTGCTAGGGGGGAGACCCAGTACTTC
CARGETQYF
>TRBD1|TRBJ2-6|NA|TRBV27
TGTGCCAGCAGTTTTACAGGGGGGCACCTCTCTGGGGCCAACGTCCTGACTTTC
CASSFTGGHLSGANVLTF
>NA|TRBJ2-1|NA|TRBV18
TGTGCCAGCGCCACCCAGGGGAATTGGAACAATGAGCAGTTCTTC
CASATQGNWNNEQFF
>TRBD2|TRBJ2-3|NA|TRBV9
TGTGCCAGCAGCACCGGGACTAGCGGGGGGTTAGCCACAGATACGCAGTATTTT
CASSTGTSGGLATDTQYF
>TRBD1|TRBJ1-2|NA|TRBV6-5
TGTGCCAGCAGGGCCACAGGGGAGGGTGGCTACACCTTC
CASRATGEGGYTF
>NA|TRBJ2-3|NA|TRBV5-8
TGTGCCAGCAGCTTAACGACAGATACGCAGTATTTT
CASSLTTDTQYF
>NA|TRBJ1-2|NA|TRBV28
TGTGCCAGCAGTTCCGTGCCAGGGTCCTATGGCTACACCTTC
CASSSVPGSYGYTF
>TRBD1|TRBJ1-1|NA|TRBV28
TGTGCCAGCAGTTCTTCCGGGACAGGGGACGCTGAAGCTTTCTTT
CASSSSGTGDAEAFF
>NA|TRBJ2-2|NA|TRBV27
TGTGCCAGCAGTCCTCGACCGACCCCCGGGGAGCTGTTTTTT
CASSPRPTPGELFF
>NA|TRBJ2-7|NA|TRBV28
TGTGCCAGCAGTGCCGGGACGGAGCCCTACGAGCAGTACTTC
CASSAGTEPYEQYF
>TRBD1|TRBJ1-1|NA|TRBV28
TGTGCCAGCAGTGTGACAGGGGTGAACACTGAAGCTTTCTTT
CASSVTGVNTEAFF
>NA|TRBJ1-1|NA|TRBV9
TGTGCCAGCAGCCCACAGCCCCACACTGAAGCTTTCTTT
CASSPQPHTEAFF
>TRBD2|TRBJ2-5|once|TRBV5-1
TGCGCCAGCAGCTGGTTACTAGCGGCGGAGACCCAGTACTTC
CASSWLLAAETQYF
>NA|TRBJ1-1|NA|TRBV2
TGTGCCAGCAGTTCCGGGTCGACTGAAGCTTTCTTT
CASSSGSTEAFF
>NA|TRBJ2-5|NA|TRBV7-2
TGTGCCAGCAGCCGTCAGGGGGGAGAGACCCAGTACTTC
CASSRQGGETQYF
>NA|TRBJ2-7|NA|TRBV28
TGTGCCAGCAGGGGTGGGGAGTACGAGCAGTACTTC
CASRGGEYEQYF
>NA|TRBJ2-1|once|TRBV18
TGTGCCAGCTCACTAAGGACAGAATACAATGAGCAGTTCTTC
CASSLRTEYNEQFF
>NA|TRBJ1-4|NA|TRBV30
TGTGCCTGGGCGCAGGGGCTAAGGGAAAAACTGTTTTTT
CAWAQGLREKLFF
>NA|TRBJ2-5|NA|TRBV5-4
TGTGCCAGCAGCTCTTTAGGAGGCGGGGAGACCCAGTACTTC
CASSSLGGGETQYF
>TRBD1|TRBJ2-7|NA|TRBV18
TGTGCCAGCTCACCGTGGGACAGAACCTACGAGCAGTACTTC
CASSPWDRTYEQYF
>NA|TRBJ1-1|NA|TRBV13
TGTGCCAGCAGCGCGTCGATCGACCTCCTAGAAGCTTTCTTT
CASSASIDLLEAFF
>TRBD2|TRBJ2-4|NA|TRBV15
TGTGCCACCAGCAGAGATGGGACTAGCGGGATTAGGGACATTCAGTACTTC
CATSRDGTSGIRDIQYF
>TRBD1|TRBJ1-5|NA|TRBV10-2
TGCGCCAGCAGTGTTGAGGGGGCGCTTAATCAGCCCCAGCATTTT
CASSVEGALNQPQHF
>NA|TRBJ2-3|NA|TRBV18
TGTGCCAGCTCACGGGTTACAGATACGCAGTATTTT
CASSRVTDTQYF
>NA|TRBJ2-3|NA|TRBV5-1
TGCGCCAGCAGCCCGGGACTGATTACAGATACGCAGTATTTT
CASSPGLITDTQYF